These 16 T cell receptor beta chains share one sample of origin, sequenced in a study of beta chain features in type 1 diabetes listed by TCRdb under 2018. Overall study results and their limits: Type 1 diabetes patients showed a moderate but significant shortening of TCRB CDR3 length in all four CD4+ subsets.

Their antigen targets remain unknown. The protocol used for the library was the immunoSEQ multiplex PCR assay. The entire isolated RNA was reverse transcribed using the High Capacity cDNA Reverse Transcription Kit, and thus expressed TCRB transcripts were sequenced. TCRdb limited this immuneACCESS table to in-frame rearrangements with V and J called. A share of clones is missing; checked studies link under half to unresolved V genes, and the rest is unexplained. The sample table records 630,000 or so clones; over 13% of these occur just once. The biggest ten clones account for approximately 0.039% of the sample. Sequenced material: naive CD4+ T cells from blood. The sample's cell subset or site label, decoded: true naive CD4+ T cells. The receptors were sampled from a man between 18 and 29 years old with type 1 diabetes.

This clone was observed a handful of times. Distinct nucleotide sequences in the sample also encode this CDR3. The chain couples TRBV7-2 to TRBJ2-7; no clear D. V gave up 3 bases and J gave up 3 bases, with 3 bases separating them. Per germline, CDR1 SGHTA and CDR2 FQGNSA. The CDR3 is 11 amino acids. The CDR3 coding sequence is TGTGCCAGCAGCTTGCGCTACGAGCAGTACTTC. This sequence encodes CASSLRYEQYF.

Details on this clone: In the same sample, other DNA sequences code for this CDR3. The rearrangement joins TRBV5-1 to TRBJ2-3; TRBD2 is a possible D gene (5 bases). Germline assignment: CDR1 SGHRS and CDR2 YFSETQ. Trimming stripped 2 bases from V and 2 bases from J, with 9 bases between. This CDR3 region has 14 residues. The CDR3 loop is CASSLGLATDTQYF. CDR3 nucleotide sequence: TGCGCCAGCAGCTTAGGACTGGCCACAGATACGCAGTATTTT. Full variable domain (remainder filled in from reference TRBV5-1 and TRBJ2-3): KAGVTQTPRYLIKTRGQQVTLSCSPISGHRSVSWYQQTPGQGLQFLFEYFSETQRNKGNFPGRFSGRQFSNSRSEMNVSTLELGDSALYLCASSLGLATDTQYFGPGTRLTVL.

The rearrangement joins TRBV18 to TRBJ2-3; no reliable D call. Germline CDR1 reads KGHSH; CDR2 reads LQKENI. Trimming shortened V by 4 bases and J by 10 bases, and 18 bases separated the two germline ends. CDR3 length: 14 amino acids. CDR3 in amino acids: CASSLSVTSRSQYF. CDR3 in DNA: TGTGCCAGCTCACTCTCGGTTACCTCACGATCGCAGTATTTT.

This clone has a handful of counts. V and J are TRBV5-1 and TRBJ2-7; D gene uncertain. The CDR3 runs to 14 residues. Looked up from germline, CDR1 is SGHRS and CDR2 is YFSETQ. V shed 7 bases and J shed 2 bases, with 16 bases lying between them. CDR3 sequence (DNA): TGCGCCAGCGCGGAACTACCCGACGCCTACGAGCAGTACTTC. Its protein product is CASAELPDAYEQYF.

This clone is a singleton in its sample. The rearrangement joins TRBV9 to TRBJ1-4, with 7 bases lining up with TRBD1. Germline V gene sequence: CDR1 SGDLS, CDR2 YYNGEE. CDR3 length: 15 residues. V gave up 3 bases and J gave up 9 bases; unmatched junction bases: 11. The CDR3 sequence: CASSGTGTAGQKLFF. CDR3 nucleotides: TGTGCCAGCAGCGGAACCGGGACAGCGGGGCAAAAACTGTTTTTT.

The rearrangement uses TRBV15 and TRBJ2-3, with 9 bases identical to TRBD2. This CDR3 has 16 amino acids. V dropped 0 bases and J dropped 4; count of bases not matched to a gene: 5. From germline, CDR1 is LNHNV and CDR2 YYDKDF (reference sequence). As DNA, the CDR3 is TGTGCCACCAGCAGAGATAGCGGGGGTCGTGCAGATACGCAGTATTTT. Protein sequence: CATSRDSGGRADTQYF.

The chain combines TRBV7-2 with TRBJ2-1; TRBD1 is a possible D gene (7 bases). Germline CDR1 and CDR2: SGHTA and FQGNSA. With 6 bases removed from V and 6 bases from J, the gap between germline ends came to 18 bases. The length of the CDR3 is 15 residues. This chain's CDR3 is CASSHSGAGGNEQFF. CDR3 nucleotide sequence: TGTGCCAGCAGTCACTCGGGGGCAGGGGGCAATGAGCAGTTCTTC.

This clone has more than one count but fewer than ten. The chain couples TRBV5-1 to TRBJ2-1; 11 bases map to TRBD2. CDR1 is SGHRS and CDR2 is YFSETQ in the germline V gene. CDR3 length equals 15 residues. Germline trimming cut 2 bases from V and 7 bases from J; bases unmatched to any gene: 5. The CDR3 sequence: CASSLLAGDGNEQFF. Written as DNA, the CDR3 is TGCGCCAGCAGCTTACTAGCGGGAGATGGAAATGAGCAGTTCTTC.

This clone was detected only a few times. This chain uses TRBV7-2 with TRBJ2-7; no clear D. The V end was cut by 4 bases, the J end by 5 bases, with 18 bases between. Germline values: CDR1 SGHTA, CDR2 FQGNSA. The CDR3 runs 15 residues. The CDR3 sequence is CASSSLRNSPNEQYF. Here the CDR3 DNA reads TGTGCCAGCAGCTCACTTAGGAACAGTCCCAACGAGCAGTACTTC.

There are a few counts of this clone. V gene TRBV5-1 combines with J gene TRBJ2-1; D call uncertain. CDR3 size: 13 residues. The ends were cut back, 4 bases at V and 15 bases at J, with 20 bases in the middle. CDR1 and CDR2 from the germline V gene are SGHRS and YFSETQ. The CDR3 loop reads CASSPLASILRFF. The CDR3 region has the DNA TGCGCCAGCAGCCCTCTCGCCTCAATTCTTCGGTTCTTC.

This clone was counted a few times. The chain carries TRBV4-3 and TRBJ1-2; the match to TRBD1 covers 7 bases. The V and J ends lost 1 base and 5 bases, in that order; junction bases with no gene match: 4. Germline V gives CDR1 LGHNA, CDR2 YSLEER. This CDR3 spans 14 amino acids. The CDR3 nucleotides read TGCGCCAGCAGCCAAGCGGGACAGTCATATGGCTACACCTTC. It encodes CASSQAGQSYGYTF.

The J gene is TRBJ2-5, the V gene TRBV4-3; 12 bases align to TRBD2. CDR3 length: 17 residues. J was trimmed by 2 bases and V by 1 base; bases with no gene match: 5. CDR1 is LGHNA, CDR2 YSLEER, per germline. CDR3 coding DNA: TGCGCCAGCAGCCAAGTGGGACTAGCGGGCGGTCAAGAGACCCAGTACTTC. Its translation: CASSQVGLAGGQETQYF.

The gene calls are TRBV7-2 and TRBJ2-1; 7 nucleotides line up with TRBD1. This CDR3 comprises 15 residues. V trimming: 3 bases; J trimming: 3 bases; junction bases outside the gene matches: 5. Looked up from germline, CDR1 is SGHTA and CDR2 is FQGNSA. This CDR3 is CASSFDRDLYNEQFF. CDR3 sequence (DNA): TGTGCCAGCAGCTTTGACAGGGATCTCTACAATGAGCAGTTCTTC.

The chain couples TRBV5-1 to TRBJ2-1; 9 bases are a match to TRBD1. V lost 4 bases, J lost 0 bases, and 5 bases stayed unmatched. Germline values: CDR1 SGHRS, CDR2 YFSETQ. CDR3 size: 16 residues. The CDR3 is CASSVGTGSSYNEQFF. Written as DNA, the CDR3 is TGCGCCAGCAGCGTCGGGACAGGGAGCTCCTACAATGAGCAGTTCTTC.

The rearrangement joins TRBV30 to TRBJ2-2, with D hard to call. This CDR3 is 12 amino acids long. The V end was cut by 3 bases, the J end by 6 bases, with 8 bases between. Germline loops: CDR1 GTSNPN, CDR2 SVGIG (reference sequence). CDR3 in DNA: TGTGCCTGGAGCATAGCCCCCGGGGAGCTGTTTTTT. Translating it yields CAWSIAPGELFF. Full variable domain (remainder filled in from reference TRBV30 and TRBJ2-2): SQTIHQWPATLVQPVGSPLSLECTVEGTSNPNLYWYRQAAGRGLQLLFYSVGIGQISSEVPQNLSASRPQDRQFILSSKKLLLSDSGFYLCAWSIAPGELFFGEGSRLTVL.

The V and J genes are TRBV29-1 and TRBJ1-3; D is unresolved. V was cut by 8 bases and J by 1 base, with 9 bases left in between. Germline V gene data show CDR1 as SQVTM and CDR2 as ANQGSEA. The CDR3 sequence is 12 residues long. The CDR3 coding sequence is TGCAGCCCCGAGGCTTCTGGAAACACCATATATTTT. It translates to CSPEASGNTIYF.